The rows below give T cell receptor beta chains drawn from one sample of a study of OX40 agonist ivuxolimab in advanced cancers. Measured with immunoSEQ multiplex PCR; TCRdb has only the in-frame clones, and not every one. Of 55,000 to 70,000 clones listed, about four fifths were seen once; the top ten hold roughly 4.4%. The source was CD4+ or CD8+ T cells sorted from blood, collected in a trial of the OX40 agonist ivuxolimab. The receptors were gathered from an adult with an advanced solid tumor such as melanoma, head and neck, liver or kidney cancer. Each CDR3 is given with its conserved first and last residue. A D gene is named only where the DNA matches it firmly. Only part of the rows carry a size: once, few, many, or a class if the clone is expanded.

.,TRBJ1-1,12,TRBV7-9,.,CASRRDNTEAFF,TGTGCCAGCAGAAGGGATAACACTGAAGCTTTCTTT
TRBD1,TRBJ2-7,14,TRBV7-9,.,CASSLGTGFSEQYF,TGTGCCAGCAGCTTAGGGACAGGATTTTCGGAGCAGTACTTC
.,TRBJ2-1,14,TRBV27,.,CASSLYGAYNEQFF,TGTGCCAGCAGTTTATATGGGGCGTACAATGAGCAGTTCTTC
TRBD2,TRBJ2-7,15,TRBV7-6,.,CASSPSPSGSYEQYF,TGTGCCAGCAGCCCGAGCCCTAGCGGGTCCTACGAGCAGTACTTC
.,TRBJ1-3,16,TRBV7-2,.,CASSLEITRNGNTIYF,TGTGCCAGCAGCTTAGAGATTACCAGGAACGGAAACACCATATATTTT
.,TRBJ2-1,13,TRBV14,.,CASSRRRNNEQFF,TGTGCCAGCAGCCGAAGGAGAAACAATGAGCAGTTCTTC
TRBD2,TRBJ2-5,14,TRBV10-3,once,CAISGQAGAETQYF,TGTGCCATCAGTGGGCAAGCGGGAGCAGAGACCCAGTACTTC
TRBD1,TRBJ2-7,15,TRBV2,.,CASSVYRGYAYEQYF,TGTGCCAGCAGTGTCTACAGGGGATATGCGTACGAGCAGTACTTC
.,TRBJ2-7,12,TRBV7-9,.,CASSPRVNEQYF,TGTGCCAGCAGCCCCCGTGTGAACGAGCAGTACTTC
.,TRBJ2-1,13,TRBV12-5,.,CASAPEQYNEQFF,TGTGCTAGTGCCCCGGAACAGTACAATGAGCAGTTCTTC
TRBD2,TRBJ2-1,16,TRBV14,.,CASSQGSGLGHNEQFF,TGTGCCAGCAGCCAAGGGAGCGGACTAGGCCATAATGAGCAGTTCTTC
TRBD1,TRBJ1-5,15,TRBV27,medium-sized,CASSSTGTGTQPQHF,TGTGCCAGCAGTTCCACCGGGACAGGGACCCAGCCCCAGCATTTT
TRBD1,TRBJ1-1,14,TRBV18,.,CASSPATGGTEAFF,TGTGCCAGCTCACCGGCGACAGGGGGCACTGAAGCTTTCTTT
TRBD2,TRBJ2-7,16,TRBV6-7,.,CASPGLAGGLGCEQYF,TGTGCCAGTCCGGGACTAGCGGGAGGGCTGGGGTGCGAGCAGTACTTC
TRBD1,TRBJ2-1,14,TRBV4-1,.,CASSQEGRGIEQFF,TGCGCCAGCAGCCAAGAGGGCAGGGGGATCGAGCAGTTCTTC
TRBD2,TRBJ2-5,16,TRBV4-1,.,CASSQGTSGLQETQYF,TGCGCCAGCAGCCAGGGGACTAGCGGGCTCCAAGAGACCCAGTACTTC
.,TRBJ2-3,16,TRBV5-5,.,CASSFGRSSSTDTQYF,TGTGCCAGCAGCTTTGGACGGTCCTCTAGCACAGATACGCAGTATTTT
TRBD1,TRBJ2-7,15,TRBV4-1,.,CASSLFTGTGGEQYF,TGCGCCAGCAGCCTTTTCACCGGGACAGGGGGCGAGCAGTACTTC